The 15 T cell receptor beta chains presented below share a single source sample, sequenced in a study of radiation and T cells in renal cell carcinoma. Sample time point: blood 2 weeks post-SBRT. The treatment denotes: 15 Gy SBRT to primary tumor, nephrectomy 4 weeks later. Sequencing was performed with immunoSEQ multiplex PCR; in TCRdb, only in-frame clones are kept and a portion is missing. The table shows 150,000 to 160,000 clones, with about 87% occurring only once. The specimen was blood, collected from a patient whose treatment included radiotherapy and nephrectomy. These receptors all come from a woman in her forties or fifties with renal cell carcinoma.

This chain joins TRBV5-1 and TRBJ2-5; D might be TRBD2 (7 bases). Germline V gene lookup returns CDR1 SGHRS and CDR2 YFSETQ. The CDR3 has 15 residues. V lost 0 bases and J 5 bases, leaving 14 bases between the germline ends. CDR3 sequence: CASSLETGGGETQYF. In nucleotides, the CDR3 is TGCGCCAGCAGCTTGGAGACGGGGGGCGGTGAGACCCAGTACTTC.

V is TRBV15 and J is TRBJ1-3, with a weak D call TRBD1 (6 bases). The CDR3 is 18 residues long. CDR1 LNHNV and CDR2 YYDKDF come from the germline V gene (reference sequence). V gave up 0 bases and J gave up 1 base, with 16 bases separating them. For the CDR3, the DNA is TGTGCCACCAGCAGAGAATCAGGGGCGCGCAGTTCTGGAAACACCATATATTTT. This encodes CATSRESGARSSGNTIYF.

In its sample, this clone was seen a few times. V is TRBV7-8 and J is TRBJ1-5; TRBD1 agrees at 8 bases. CDR1 and CDR2 (germline): SGHVS, FQNEAQ. The CDR3 has 15 amino acids. V lost 5 bases to trimming and J lost 3 bases; unmatched junction nucleotides: 6. The CDR3 nucleotides read TGTGCCAGCAGCCCCTGGACAGGGAACAATCAGCCCCAGCATTTT. This translates into CASSPWTGNNQPQHF.

This chain joins TRBV6-6 and TRBJ1-3; D remains ambiguous. V lost 5 bases and J lost 0, with 11 bases in between. Per germline, CDR1 MNHNY and CDR2 SVGAGI (reference sequence). The CDR3 is 15 residues long. The CDR3 sequence is CASSTLTYSGNTIYF. The CDR3 DNA reads TGTGCCAGCAGTACTCTGACCTACTCTGGAAACACCATATATTTT.

This clone was picked up one time. The chain links TRBV11-1 to TRBJ2-1; 12 bases line up with TRBD2. The CDR3 is made up of 17 amino acids. V lost 3 bases, J lost 7 bases, and 10 bases stayed unmatched. The germline V gene encodes CDR1 SGHAT and CDR2 FQDESV (reference sequence). The CDR3 DNA follows: TGTGCCAGCAGCTTCCGACTAGCGGGGGCCTCCGGGAATGAGCAGTTCTTC. Translated: CASSFRLAGASGNEQFF.

The chain has TRBV19 and TRBJ2-1, with TRBD2 identical over 7 bases. Germline assignment: CDR1 LNHDA and CDR2 SQIVND (reference sequence). Trimming took 3 bases from V and 2 from J; bases not matched to a gene: 4. The CDR3 extends over 15 amino acids. CDR3 coding DNA: TGTGCCAGTAGTATTCGAGCGGGGCCCTACAATGAGCAGTTCTTC. The encoded protein is CASSIRAGPYNEQFF.

This rearrangement joins TRBV7-6 to TRBJ2-7, with TRBD1 identical over 9 bases. J was trimmed by 2 bases and V by 5 bases; bases with no gene match: 7. CDR1 and CDR2 from the germline V gene are SGHVS and FNYEAQ. The CDR3 is made up of 15 amino acids. The CDR3 region is CASSEGGTGPYEQYF. CDR3 DNA: TGTGCCAGCAGCGAAGGGGGGACAGGGCCCTACGAGCAGTACTTC.

This sequence joins TRBV5-1 and TRBJ1-2; 9 bases map to TRBD1. Germline loops: CDR1 SGHRS, CDR2 YFSETQ. The CDR3 is 14 amino acids. The J segment lost 3 bases and the V segment lost 4 bases, leaving 4 bases of the junction unmatched. The chain's CDR3 is CASSTGQGDYGYTF. CDR3 nucleotides: TGCGCCAGCAGCACGGGACAGGGCGACTATGGCTACACCTTC.

The chain links TRBV6-6 to TRBJ1-5; TRBD1 aligns across 7 bases. Germline CDR1 is MNHNY and CDR2 is SVGAGI (reference sequence). This CDR3 spans 14 amino acids. V was pared by 6 bases and J by 5 bases, with 7 bases of the junction left unmatched. The CDR3 region is CASRSDRVDQPQHF. The CDR3 coding sequence is TGTGCCAGCAGATCAGACAGGGTGGATCAGCCCCAGCATTTT.

This rearrangement joins TRBV7-2 to TRBJ2-3, with D perhaps being TRBD1 or TRBD2 (6 bases each). Germline V gene lookup returns CDR1 SGHTA and CDR2 FQGNSA. The CDR3 length is 16 residues. Trimming took 7 bases from V and 5 from J, leaving 22 bases between them. In DNA, the CDR3 is TGTGCCAGCACCACCCGTTGGGGGGCGCAAAGAGATACGCAGTATTTT. Translating it yields CASTTRWGAQRDTQYF.

This chain connects TRBV28 to TRBJ1-5, with no clear D. CDR3 length: 12 amino acids. The V gene's germline CDR1 is MDHEN and CDR2 SYDVKM. Trimming cost V 3 bases and J 9 bases, with 9 bases left between them. The CDR3 here is CASSLYYTPQHF. The CDR3 coding sequence is TGTGCCAGCAGTTTGTATTACACGCCCCAGCATTTT.

This clone was seen a single time. The chain couples TRBV5-1 to TRBJ2-6, with D unresolved. V was shortened by 0 bases and J by 4 bases, with 11 bases between the two germline ends. CDR1 and CDR2 from the germline V gene are SGHRS and YFSETQ. The CDR3 is made up of 16 amino acids. The CDR3, as DNA: TGCGCCAGCAGCTTGGCACAACTTTCGGGGGCCAACGTCCTGACTTTC. Residues: CASSLAQLSGANVLTF.

V gene TRBV5-5 combines with J gene TRBJ1-6; a weak D match, TRBD1 (6 bases). The CDR3 totals 15 residues. Germline V CDR1 and CDR2: SGHKS, YYEKEE (reference sequence). V was trimmed by 2 bases and J by 5 bases, leaving 11 bases between them. This CDR3 is CASSFSGQNNSPLHF. The CDR3, as DNA: TGTGCCAGCAGCTTCTCCGGACAGAATAATTCACCCCTCCACTTT. Together with reference TRBV5-5 and TRBJ1-6, the CDR3 gives the full variable domain: DAGVTQSPTHLIKTRGQQVTLRCSPISGHKSVSWYQQVLGQGPQFIFQYYEKEERGRGNFPDRFSARQFPNYSSELNVNALLLGDSALYLCASSFSGQNNSPLHFGNGTRLTVT.

The V and J genes are TRBV19 and TRBJ1-1; maybe TRBD1 (5 bases). The V end lost 4 bases, the J end lost 0 bases, and 9 bases lay between the germline ends. This CDR3 is built from 14 residues. Looked up from germline, CDR1 is LNHDA and CDR2 is SQIVND (reference sequence). The CDR3 sequence is CASSNQGLNTEAFF. In nucleotides, the CDR3 is TGTGCCAGTAGTAATCAGGGCTTGAACACTGAAGCTTTCTTT.

This clone has only a few counts. CDR3 in DNA: TGCGCCAGCAGCGTCGGGACCCATTCACCCCTCCACTTT. It is translated as CASSVGTHSPLHF. This sequence joins TRBV5-1 and TRBJ1-6; weak D call: TRBD1 (5 bases). CDR3 length equals 13 residues. The V gene's germline CDR1 is SGHRS and CDR2 YFSETQ. Trimming pared 4 bases from V and 8 bases from J, leaving 10 bases between.